This paragraph reports one T cell receptor (beta chain). Sequencing used immunoSEQ multiplex PCR; TCRdb keeps in-frame clones, though not all of them. The table lists 270,000 or so clones, around 88% of them singletons. The data were obtained in a study of blood T cell repertoires in COVID-19. The germline gives CDR1 SGHVS, CDR2 FQNEAQ. The CDR3 is made up of 21 amino acids. The V segment lost 5 bases and the J segment 0 bases; nucleotides outside the gene matches: 17. Specimen: peripheral blood. The chain links TRBV7-8 to TRBJ2-7, with 15 positions matching TRBD2. The TCR comes from a man aged 35-49 years with acute or convalescent COVID-19. DNA for the CDR3: TGTGCCAGCAGCGGGCAGCCCGGGACTAGCGGGGGGCGTTTCAACTCCTACGAGCAGTACTTC. Translating gives CASSGQPGTSGGRFNSYEQYF.